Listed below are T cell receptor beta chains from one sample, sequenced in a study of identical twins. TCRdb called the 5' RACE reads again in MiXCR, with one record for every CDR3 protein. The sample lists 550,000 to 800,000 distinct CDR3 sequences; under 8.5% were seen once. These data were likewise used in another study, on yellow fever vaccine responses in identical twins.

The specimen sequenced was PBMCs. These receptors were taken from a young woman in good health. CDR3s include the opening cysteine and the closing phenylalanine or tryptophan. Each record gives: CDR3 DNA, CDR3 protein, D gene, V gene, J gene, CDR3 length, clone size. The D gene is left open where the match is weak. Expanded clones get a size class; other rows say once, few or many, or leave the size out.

cdr3_nt: TGTGCCAGCAGCGAAGAGACAGGGTTCGTGGTCTATGGCTACACCTTC
cdr3_aa: CASSEETGFVVYGYTF
d_call: TRBD1
v_call: TRBV3-1
j_call: TRBJ1-2
cdr3_length: 16
clone_size: many

cdr3_nt: TGCGCCAGCAGCCCCGGGGGGGCTTGGACCGGGGAGCTGTTTTTT
cdr3_aa: CASSPGGAWTGELFF
d_call: TRBD2
v_call: TRBV4-1
j_call: TRBJ2-2
cdr3_length: 15
clone_size: -

cdr3_nt: TGTGCCAGCAGCTTGAGGGTAGCGGGGGCGGGCACAGATACGCAGTATTTT
cdr3_aa: CASSLRVAGAGTDTQYF
d_call: TRBD2
v_call: TRBV5-4
j_call: TRBJ2-3
cdr3_length: 17
clone_size: few

cdr3_nt: TGTGCCAGCAGCGAGACGGTTGAATACGGCACCGGGGAGCTGTTTTTT
cdr3_aa: CASSETVEYGTGELFF
d_call: -
v_call: TRBV9
j_call: TRBJ2-2
cdr3_length: 16
clone_size: few

cdr3_nt: TGTGCCAGCAGCCATGGACAGGGACGGTCACCCCTCCACTTT
cdr3_aa: CASSHGQGRSPLHF
d_call: TRBD1
v_call: TRBV3-1
j_call: TRBJ1-6
cdr3_length: 14
clone_size: many

cdr3_nt: TGTGCCAGCAGCTCACCGGGACAGCTGAACACTGAAGCTTTCTTT
cdr3_aa: CASSSPGQLNTEAFF
d_call: TRBD1
v_call: TRBV28
j_call: TRBJ1-1
cdr3_length: 15
clone_size: -

cdr3_nt: TGTGCCAGCAGCCTTCAACAGGACAATGAGCAGTTCTTC
cdr3_aa: CASSLQQDNEQFF
d_call: -
v_call: TRBV7-2
j_call: TRBJ2-1
cdr3_length: 13
clone_size: few

cdr3_nt: TGCGCCAGCAGCCCCGACAGCACCGGGGAGCTGTTTTTT
cdr3_aa: CASSPDSTGELFF
d_call: -
v_call: TRBV5-1
j_call: TRBJ2-2
cdr3_length: 13
clone_size: many

cdr3_nt: TGCAGTGCCACACTAGCGGGGGGGAGAACCGGGGAGCTGTTTTTT
cdr3_aa: CSATLAGGRTGELFF
d_call: TRBD2
v_call: TRBV20-1
j_call: TRBJ2-2
cdr3_length: 15
clone_size: -

cdr3_nt: TGTGCCAGCAGCAAAGAATACCTCCCGAAGTTAGCGGGAAAGGAGATGGCCAAAAACATTCAGTACTTC
cdr3_aa: CASSKEYLPKLAGKEMAKNIQYF
d_call: -
v_call: TRBV21-1
j_call: TRBJ2-4
cdr3_length: 23
clone_size: many

cdr3_nt: TGTGCCAGCAGCCCCAGACTAGATAAGATCCACGAGCAGTACTTC
cdr3_aa: CASSPRLDKIHEQYF
d_call: -
v_call: TRBV7-8
j_call: TRBJ2-7
cdr3_length: 15
clone_size: few

cdr3_nt: TGCAGCGCAGAGCGGGGATTCCAAGAGACCCAGTACTTC
cdr3_aa: CSAERGFQETQYF
d_call: TRBD2
v_call: TRBV29-1
j_call: TRBJ2-5
cdr3_length: 13
clone_size: many

cdr3_nt: TGTGCCAGCAGCCAAGATGATACGGGCCTAGCGAGCACAGATACGCAGTATTTT
cdr3_aa: CASSQDDTGLASTDTQYF
d_call: -
v_call: TRBV3-1
j_call: TRBJ2-3
cdr3_length: 18
clone_size: many

cdr3_nt: TGTGCCAGCACTGGGTACACTGAAGCTTTCTTT
cdr3_aa: CASTGYTEAFF
d_call: -
v_call: TRBV12-3/TRBV12-4
j_call: TRBJ1-1
cdr3_length: 11
clone_size: few

cdr3_nt: TGCGCCAGCAGCCCGGCGGGGACAGGGAGTTATGGCTACACCTTC
cdr3_aa: CASSPAGTGSYGYTF
d_call: TRBD1
v_call: TRBV5-1
j_call: TRBJ1-2
cdr3_length: 15
clone_size: -

cdr3_nt: TGTGCCAGCAGCTTAGATGGCCCGTCGGGACAGGGTTATGGCTACACCTTC
cdr3_aa: CASSLDGPSGQGYGYTF
d_call: TRBD1
v_call: TRBV7-8
j_call: TRBJ1-2
cdr3_length: 17
clone_size: few

cdr3_nt: TGTGCCAGCAGTTCCGGGACTAGGGATGAGCAGTTCTTC
cdr3_aa: CASSSGTRDEQFF
d_call: TRBD2
v_call: TRBV28
j_call: TRBJ2-1
cdr3_length: 13
clone_size: few

cdr3_nt: TGCAGCGTCAATTCTCCGGGACTAGCGGACTACAATGAGCAGTTCTTC
cdr3_aa: CSVNSPGLADYNEQFF
d_call: TRBD2
v_call: TRBV29-1
j_call: TRBJ2-1
cdr3_length: 16
clone_size: few

cdr3_nt: TGCAGCGTTGAGGCTCGAACGAACACAGCTTTCTTT
cdr3_aa: CSVEARTNTAFF
d_call: -
v_call: TRBV29-1
j_call: TRBJ1-1
cdr3_length: 12
clone_size: few

cdr3_nt: TGTGCCAGCAATTTGTTTGGCGGAGGCACAGATACGCAGTATTTT
cdr3_aa: CASNLFGGGTDTQYF
d_call: -
v_call: TRBV12-3/TRBV12-4
j_call: TRBJ2-3
cdr3_length: 15
clone_size: many

cdr3_nt: TGTGCCAGCTCCCCAGGCCTTAGCTCCTACGAGCAGTACTTC
cdr3_aa: CASSPGLSSYEQYF
d_call: -
v_call: TRBV18
j_call: TRBJ2-7
cdr3_length: 14
clone_size: many

cdr3_nt: TGTGCCAGCAAACACGGGGCCTACGAGCAGTACTTC
cdr3_aa: CASKHGAYEQYF
d_call: -
v_call: TRBV12-3/TRBV12-4
j_call: TRBJ2-7
cdr3_length: 12
clone_size: few

cdr3_nt: TGTGCCAGCAGCTCCACATCCCCCAGGGGAACAACTAATGAAAAACTGTTTTTT
cdr3_aa: CASSSTSPRGTTNEKLFF
d_call: -
v_call: TRBV3-1
j_call: TRBJ1-4
cdr3_length: 18
clone_size: -

cdr3_nt: TGTGCCAGCACACATACAGGGGGCGGTGAGCAGTTCTTC
cdr3_aa: CASTHTGGGEQFF
d_call: TRBD1
v_call: TRBV5-4
j_call: TRBJ2-1
cdr3_length: 13
clone_size: few

cdr3_nt: TGTGCCAGCAGCTTGGGTGGACAGCCCCCTACTAACTATGGCTACACCTTC
cdr3_aa: CASSLGGQPPTNYGYTF
d_call: -
v_call: TRBV7-9
j_call: TRBJ1-2
cdr3_length: 17
clone_size: many

cdr3_nt: TGTGCCAGCAGCCGAAGGGGTCGCTATGGCTACACCTTC
cdr3_aa: CASSRRGRYGYTF
d_call: -
v_call: TRBV3-1
j_call: TRBJ1-2
cdr3_length: 13
clone_size: many

cdr3_nt: TGTGCCAGCAGAGCGGGGGAGCTCGACAATGAGCAGTTCTTC
cdr3_aa: CASRAGELDNEQFF
d_call: TRBD2
v_call: TRBV12-3/TRBV12-4
j_call: TRBJ2-1
cdr3_length: 14
clone_size: -

cdr3_nt: TGCGCCAGCAGCACTACAGGGTCCTCCTACAATGAGCAGTTCTTC
cdr3_aa: CASSTTGSSYNEQFF
d_call: -
v_call: TRBV5-1
j_call: TRBJ2-1
cdr3_length: 15
clone_size: many

cdr3_nt: TGTGCCAGCAGCCGGCTGCGGGTCCCTGGGGATACGCAGTATTTT
cdr3_aa: CASSRLRVPGDTQYF
d_call: -
v_call: TRBV7-9
j_call: TRBJ2-3
cdr3_length: 15
clone_size: -

cdr3_nt: TGTGCCAGCAGTAAAAATTCAGGGGCTGGTACGCAGTATTTT
cdr3_aa: CASSKNSGAGTQYF
d_call: -
v_call: TRBV12-3/TRBV12-4
j_call: TRBJ2-3
cdr3_length: 14
clone_size: many

cdr3_nt: TGCAGCATTCTGGGCCCCGGGGACGGCGCAGATACGCAGTATTTT
cdr3_aa: CSILGPGDGADTQYF
d_call: -
v_call: TRBV29-1
j_call: TRBJ2-3
cdr3_length: 15
clone_size: few

cdr3_nt: TGTGCCAGCCTACCAGGGGCAACTAATGAAAAACTGTTTTTT
cdr3_aa: CASLPGATNEKLFF
d_call: -
v_call: TRBV28
j_call: TRBJ1-4
cdr3_length: 14
clone_size: few

cdr3_nt: TGTGCCAGCAGCGAAGGGAATTGGCCAGATACGCAGTATTTT
cdr3_aa: CASSEGNWPDTQYF
d_call: -
v_call: TRBV14
j_call: TRBJ2-3
cdr3_length: 14
clone_size: -